The 8 T cell receptor beta chains given below trace back to one sample, sequenced in a study of T-cell memory formation after mild COVID-19 (dated by TCRdb to the early 2020s). Preparation of the library involved 5' RACE. Sequenced on an Illumina NovaSeq 6000. Using fastp trimming at Q25 and MiXCR clonotype assembly, TCRdb reanalyzed the public sequencing data and kept in-frame beta chains. Rows merge per CDR3 protein into single entries with the most common DNA and genes. The sample table shows roughly 170,000 distinct CDR3 sequences, and over 20% are seen once. Of the sample, about 23% falls within the top ten clones. The sample was PBMCs or a T cell subset sorted from them (not recorded which). These receptor sequences come from an adult woman who had mild COVID-19 (a few samples of this study predate the infection). The sample titles of this study are shuffled in the database, so cell type and time point are left out; the donor was told from shared clones.

CDR3 sequence reads: CASSDSLGQGLYEQYF. CDR3 sequence (DNA): TGTGCCAGCAGTGATAGTTTAGGACAGGGGCTATACGAGCAGTACTTC. The gene calls are TRBV25-1 and TRBJ2-7; 9 bases agree with TRBD1. The CDR3 has 16 amino acids. V trimming: 3 bases; J trimming: 4 bases; junction bases outside the gene matches: 10. The V gene's germline CDR1 is MGHDK and CDR2 SYGVNS.

The V and J genes are TRBV27 and TRBJ2-7, with 10 bases that match TRBD2. Per the germline V gene, CDR1 is MNHEY and CDR2 is SMNVEV (reference sequence). The CDR3 has 15 residues. V was clipped by 4 bases and J by 4 bases; unmatched bases: 7. Here the CDR3 reads CASSWASGSGYEQYF. The CDR3 bases are TGTGCCAGCAGTTGGGCTAGCGGGAGTGGTTACGAGCAGTACTTC.

The table lists this clonotype with a few counts. The chain has TRBV5-6 and TRBJ2-2; 7 bases line up with TRBD2. CDR1 is SGHDT and CDR2 is YYEEEE in the germline V gene. CDR3 length equals 15 residues. After removal of 0 bases from V and 4 bases from J, the junction contained 3 bases not matched to a gene. The CDR3, as DNA: TGTGCCAGCAGCTTGGTGGGCGGGAGCACCGGGGAGCTGTTTTTT. It is translated as CASSLVGGSTGELFF.

DNA of the CDR3: TGTGCCTGGGGGAGACAGCCTGAAGCTTTCTTT. This codes for CAWGRQPEAFF. The chain has TRBV30 and TRBJ1-1; maybe TRBD1 (5 bases). The V gene's germline CDR1 is GTSNPN and CDR2 SVGIG (reference sequence). The CDR3 runs to 11 residues. V gave up 5 bases and J gave up 6 bases, with 10 bases separating them.

This clonotype appeared a few times. The genes are TRBV4-2 and TRBJ1-6; D ambiguous. CDR3 size: 15 residues. The germline CDR1 and CDR2 sequences are LGHNA and YNFKEQ. Deletions cut 0 bases from V and 7 bases from J, with 10 bases between. The CDR3 sequence is CASSQESGVNSPLHF. The CDR3 DNA reads as TGTGCCAGCAGCCAAGAATCCGGGGTAAATTCACCCCTCCACTTT.

V and J are TRBV20-1 and TRBJ1-2, with D maybe TRBD1 (6 bases). The ends were cut back, 8 bases at V and 5 bases at J, with 24 bases in the middle. Per germline, CDR1 DFQATT and CDR2 SNEGSKA (reference sequence). The CDR3 extends over 15 amino acids. The CDR3 DNA sequence: TGCAGTCCCGACCCGTTACAGGGTGAGGATTATGGCTACACCTTC. It is translated as CSPDPLQGEDYGYTF.

This clonotype has a handful of counts. The gene calls are TRBV6-5 and TRBJ2-1; D unclear. This CDR3 has 13 residues. Germline lookup yields CDR1 MNHEY and CDR2 SVGAGI. The germline V and J ends were trimmed by 0 bases and 4 bases, with 4 bases remaining between them. CDR3 nucleotide sequence: TGTGCCAGCAGTTACTCGCAGTACAATGAGCAGTTCTTC. This translates into CASSYSQYNEQFF.

A single count supports this clonotype. This chain uses TRBV7-2 with TRBJ2-1, with D perhaps assigned TRBD1 or TRBD2 (5 bases each). V shed 2 bases and J shed 7 bases, with 15 bases lying between them. The CDR3 extends over 15 amino acids. Germline V CDR1 and CDR2: SGHTA, FQGNSA. The chain's CDR3 is CASSLSGRQSNEQFF. CDR3 bases: TGTGCCAGCAGCTTATCGGGGCGGCAGAGTAATGAGCAGTTCTTC.